This TCR beta chain was sequenced for a study of OX40 agonist ivuxolimab in advanced cancers. On the study more broadly: Every 2 weeks, patients received ivuxolimab intravenously, dosed at 0.01 to 10 mg/kg.

With 4 bases removed from V and 6 bases from J, the gap between germline ends came to 9 bases. In germline, CDR1 is WSHSY, CDR2 SAAADI. The CDR3 totals 12 residues. The repertoire was sequenced with immunoSEQ multiplex PCR; TCRdb's copy has only in-frame clones and lacks some. The repertoire consists of about 100,000 clones, with around nine tenths occurring once and the leading ten covering around 0.16%. At cycle 4 day 1, cycle 7 day 1, and baseline, blood was sampled. Regarding this clone: What it binds is not known.

Study results and caveats: By week 6 at 0.1 to 3.0 mg/kg, blood CD4+ and CD8+ T cells had expanded clonally.

V is TRBV10-2 and J is TRBJ1-2, with a tentative D call TRBD1 (5 bases). Sequenced here: CD4+ or CD8+ T cells sorted from blood, sampled in a trial of the OX40 agonist ivuxolimab. This TCR was recovered from an adult with an advanced solid tumor such as melanoma, head and neck, liver or kidney cancer. This CDR3 is CASSVAGNGYTF. In DNA, the CDR3 is TGCGCCAGCAGTGTGGCAGGGAATGGCTACACCTTC.